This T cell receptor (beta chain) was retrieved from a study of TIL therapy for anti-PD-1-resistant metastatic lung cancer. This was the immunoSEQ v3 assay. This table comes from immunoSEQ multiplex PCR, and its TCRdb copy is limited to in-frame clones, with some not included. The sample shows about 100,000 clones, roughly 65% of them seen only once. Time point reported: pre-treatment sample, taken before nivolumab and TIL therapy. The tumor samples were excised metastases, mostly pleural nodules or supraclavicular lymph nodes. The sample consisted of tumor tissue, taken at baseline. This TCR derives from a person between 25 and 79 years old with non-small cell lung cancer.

The CDR3 sequence is CASRLQGSGGNTIYF. CDR3 bases: TGTGCCAGCAGACTACAGGGTTCGGGTGGAAACACCATATATTTT. The chain joins TRBV6-6 to TRBJ1-3; D may be TRBD1 (6 bases). Trimming shortened V by 6 bases and J by 3 bases, and 15 bases separated the two germline ends. Germline V gene lookup returns CDR1 MNHNY and CDR2 SVGAGI (reference sequence). This CDR3 has 15 amino acids.